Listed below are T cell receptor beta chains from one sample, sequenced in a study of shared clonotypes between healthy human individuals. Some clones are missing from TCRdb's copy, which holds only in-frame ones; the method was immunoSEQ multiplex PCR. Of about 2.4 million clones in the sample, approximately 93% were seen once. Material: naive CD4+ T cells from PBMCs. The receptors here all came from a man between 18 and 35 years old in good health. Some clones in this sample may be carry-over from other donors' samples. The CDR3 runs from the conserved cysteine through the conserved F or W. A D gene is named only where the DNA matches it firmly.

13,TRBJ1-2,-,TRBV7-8,CASSLRVADSRTF,TGTGCCAGCAGCTTGCGGGTCGCAGACAGTAGGACCTTC
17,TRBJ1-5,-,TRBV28,CASSLLGGVGSNQPQHF,TGTGCCAGCAGTTTACTGGGGGGTGTGGGCAGCAATCAGCCCCAGCATTTT
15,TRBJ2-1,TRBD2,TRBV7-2,CASSLRTSGSLEQFF,TGTGCCAGCAGCTTACGGACTAGCGGGAGCTTGGAGCAGTTCTTC
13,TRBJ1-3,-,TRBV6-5,CASSYVSGNTIYF,TGTGCCAGCAGTTACGTCTCCGGAAACACCATATATTTT
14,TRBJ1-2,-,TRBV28,CASSFLGLQGGYTF,TGTGCCAGCAGTTTCCTAGGTCTTCAGGGTGGCTACACCTTC
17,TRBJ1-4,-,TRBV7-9,CASSPWGHPSRGEKLFF,TGTGCCAGCAGCCCATGGGGACACCCTTCTCGGGGGGAAAAACTGTTTTTT
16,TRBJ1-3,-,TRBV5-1,CASSLDFGSSGNTIYF,TGCGCCAGCAGCTTGGATTTCGGTAGCTCTGGAAACACCATATATTTT
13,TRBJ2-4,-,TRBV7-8,CASSYPGVSIQYF,TGTGCCAGCAGCTACCCAGGGGTGAGCATTCAGTACTTC
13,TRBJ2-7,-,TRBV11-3,CASSLDLISEQYF,TGTGCCAGCAGCTTAGATCTGATCTCCGAGCAGTACTTC
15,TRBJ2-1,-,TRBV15,CATSRESDGYNEQFF,TGTGCCACCAGCAGAGAGAGCGACGGGTACAATGAGCAGTTCTTC
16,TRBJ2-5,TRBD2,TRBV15,CATSRVVGGPGETQYF,TGTGCCACCAGCAGAGTAGTGGGAGGGCCCGGAGAGACCCAGTACTTC